A single sample is the source of the 11 T cell receptor beta chains below, sequenced in a study of shared clonotypes between healthy human individuals. Libraries were prepared by immunoSEQ multiplex PCR; TCRdb keeps only in-frame clonotypes and omits some of them. This sample has more than 550,000 clones, with around 90% found just once. The specimen sequenced was memory CD8+ T cells from PBMCs. As to subset: CD45RO+ cells pooled with CCR7-negative TemRA cells. The receptors here all came from a man aged 18 to 30 in good health. Some clones in this sample may be carry-over from other donors' samples.

The chain carries TRBV28 and TRBJ1-4, with TRBD1 identical over 9 bases. Trimming took 5 bases from V and 7 from J; bases not matched to a gene: 8. Germline lookup yields CDR1 MDHEN and CDR2 SYDVKM. The CDR3 length is 15 residues. DNA of the CDR3: TGTGCCAGCAGTCTCGGACAGGGGAAGGGTGAAAAACTGTTTTTT. This encodes CASSLGQGKGEKLFF.

The chain carries TRBV27 and TRBJ2-7; TRBD2 agrees at 7 bases. CDR3 length: 13 amino acids. Germline CDR1 reads MNHEY; CDR2 reads SMNVEV (reference sequence). Unmatched junction bases numbered 4, after V lost 2 bases and J lost 6 bases. The CDR3 region is CASSLGGSPEQYF. The CDR3, as DNA: TGTGCCAGCAGTTTAGGCGGGAGCCCCGAGCAGTACTTC.

The V call is TRBV12-2, the J call TRBJ2-6; the table's D call, TRBD1, was not checked against the DNA. TRBV12-2 is a listed pseudogene. The CDR3 loop spans 18 amino acids. Written as DNA, the CDR3 is TGTGCAAGTCGCTTAGCGTGGCAGGGATGCGTTGGGGCCAACGTCCTGACTTTC. This sequence encodes CASRLAWQGCVGANVLTF.

The gene calls are TRBV7-9 and TRBJ2-7; TRBD1 matches 11 bases. CDR3 size: 15 residues. Germline values: CDR1 SEHNR, CDR2 FQNEAQ (reference sequence). The J segment lost 4 bases and the V segment lost 6 bases, leaving 8 bases of the junction unmatched. In DNA, the CDR3 is TGTGCCAGCAGTTCCGGACAGGGGGCTTTTTACGAGCAGTACTTC. As protein: CASSSGQGAFYEQYF.

Here the CDR3 DNA reads TGTGCCAGCAGCTTAGGGCCGCGGAACACTGAAGCTTTCTTT. This codes for CASSLGPRNTEAFF. This chain uses TRBV5-6 with TRBJ1-1; no clear D gene. The germline gives CDR1 SGHDT, CDR2 YYEEEE. The CDR3 runs to 14 residues. Trimming removed 2 bases at V and 1 base at J, with 9 bases between.

The chain recombines TRBV2 with TRBJ2-1, with TRBD2 matching 14 bases. Germline loops: CDR1 SNHLY, CDR2 FYNNEI. With 6 bases clipped from V and 6 bases from J, the junction kept 1 base outside the gene matches. The CDR3 spans 14 residues. The CDR3 loop reads CASRTSGRGNEQFF. The CDR3 bases are TGTGCCAGCAGGACTAGCGGGAGGGGCAATGAGCAGTTCTTC.

The chain uses TRBV28 and TRBJ1-2, with TRBD1 as a possible D gene (5 bases). There are 15 residues in the CDR3. In germline, CDR1 is MDHEN, CDR2 SYDVKM. With 2 bases removed from V and 7 bases from J, the gap between germline ends came to 17 bases. The CDR3 loop is CASSLRGLGGSGYTF. DNA for the CDR3: TGTGCCAGCAGTTTACGAGGGTTGGGGGGTAGTGGCTACACCTTC.

In its sample, this clone was seen once. V gene TRBV7-3 combines with J gene TRBJ2-2; D ambiguous. Trimming removed 4 bases from V and 6 bases from J, with 6 bases in between. Germline values: CDR1 SGHTA, CDR2 FQGTGA. The CDR3 is 12 amino acids. The DNA of the CDR3 is TGTGCCAGCAGCTCCGTCGCCGGGGAGCTGTTTTTT. This codes for CASSSVAGELFF.

The chain employs TRBV27 and TRBJ2-7; D remains ambiguous. Germline values: CDR1 MNHEY, CDR2 SMNVEV (reference sequence). The CDR3 consists of 17 residues. Deletions cut 6 bases from V and 2 bases from J, with 23 bases between. Here the CDR3 DNA reads TGTGCCAGCAGCTTCGGGTCGGCCACAGTGTTTCCCTACGAGCAGTACTTC. It is translated as CASSFGSATVFPYEQYF.

The V call is TRBV12-5, the J call TRBJ2-1, with TRBD2 identical over 11 bases. V trimming: 5 bases; J trimming: 1 base; junction bases outside the gene matches: 1. The CDR3 loop spans 15 amino acids. Per the germline V gene, CDR1 is LGHNT and CDR2 is FRNRAP. The CDR3 DNA sequence: TGTGCTAGTGGTGTAGCGGGAGGGTCCTACAATGAGCAGTTCTTC. As protein: CASGVAGGSYNEQFF.

The chain carries TRBV27 and TRBJ2-3; D not certain. Germline lookup yields CDR1 MNHEY and CDR2 SMNVEV (reference sequence). The V end lost 5 bases, the J end lost 2 bases, and 5 bases lay between the germline ends. This CDR3 region has 12 residues. The CDR3 bases are TGTGCCAGCAGTCCCGACACAGATACGCAGTATTTT. Its translation is CASSPDTDTQYF.